The next 19 T cell receptor beta chains were all read from a single sample in a study of PD-1 blockade in classical Hodgkin lymphoma. Measured with immunoSEQ multiplex PCR; TCRdb has only the in-frame clones, and not every one. The table lists about 50,000 clones, 65% to 85% of them singletons. Each of the patients experienced relapse following autologous stem cell transplantation, and their brentuximab vedotin exposure differed. The starting material was peripheral blood mononuclear cells (PBMCs), obtained at baseline. The receptors were sampled from a human donor with classical Hodgkin lymphoma.

The rearrangement joins TRBV4-2 to TRBJ1-2; no definite D call. Germline V CDR1 and CDR2: LGHNA, YNFKEQ. This CDR3 has 13 residues. Trimming shortened V by 5 bases and J by 7 bases, and 14 bases separated the two germline ends. In DNA form, the CDR3 reads TGTGCCAGCAGCTTGACGAGGGAAAGTGGCTACACCTTC. Translated: CASSLTRESGYTF.

The chain is built from TRBV11-1 and TRBJ1-1; D not certain. Germline V gives CDR1 SGHAT, CDR2 FQDESV (reference sequence). The CDR3 length is 14 residues. Trimming shortened V by 5 bases and J by 6 bases, and 16 bases separated the two germline ends. This CDR3 reads CASSPPLGRAEAFF. As DNA, the CDR3 is TGTGCCAGCAGCCCCCCACTAGGGCGCGCTGAAGCTTTCTTT.

The chain joins TRBV11-2 to TRBJ2-7, with TRBD2 identical over 8 bases. Germline V gene lookup returns CDR1 SGHAT and CDR2 FQNNGV. This CDR3 has 14 residues. The V segment lost 0 bases and the J segment 6 bases; nucleotides outside the gene matches: 4. The CDR3 reads CASSLDQLAGEQYF. The CDR3 nucleotides are TGTGCCAGCAGCTTAGATCAGCTAGCGGGCGAGCAGTACTTC.

This clone was counted a few times. The chain links TRBV7-5 to TRBJ2-2; TRBD1 reflects the table's D call only, with no check against the DNA. TRBV7-5 represents a pseudogene. This CDR3 comprises 18 residues. The CDR3 sequence: CVRSPRQGAPYNTGELFF. As DNA, the CDR3 is TGTGTCAGAAGCCCCAGACAGGGGGCCCCTTACAACACCGGGGAGCTGTTTTTT.

The V call is TRBV10-2, the J call TRBJ2-7; the match to TRBD2 covers 7 bases. The germline V gene has CDR1 WSHSY and CDR2 SAAADI. The V segment lost 6 bases and the J segment 4 bases; nucleotides outside the gene matches: 12. There are 15 residues in the CDR3. CDR3 region: CASSFAGVGGYEQYF. The CDR3 DNA follows: TGCGCCAGCAGCTTTGCGGGCGTCGGGGGGTACGAGCAGTACTTC.

The chain carries TRBV28 and TRBJ1-4; 7 bases map to TRBD1. Germline assignment: CDR1 MDHEN and CDR2 SYDVKM. V shed 2 bases and J 5 bases; nucleotides not matched to a gene: 5. This CDR3 spans 15 amino acids. The CDR3 DNA follows: TGTGCCAGCAGTTTAATGACAGGGACGAATGAAAAACTGTTTTTT. It translates to CASSLMTGTNEKLFF. Combining the CDR3 with reference TRBV28 and TRBJ1-4 gives the whole variable domain DVKVTQSSRYLVKRTGEKVFLECVQDMDHENMFWYRQDPGLGLRLIYFSYDVKMKEKGDIPEGYSVSREKKERFSLILESASTNQTSMYLCASSLMTGTNEKLFFGSGTQLSVL.

The chain couples TRBV29-1 to TRBJ1-2; unclear D gene. CDR1 is SQVTM, CDR2 ANQGSEA, per germline. V dropped 5 bases and J dropped 8 bases, with 18 bases sitting between them. This CDR3 contains 13 residues. CDR3 region: CSVPSGTGGGYTF. Here the CDR3 DNA reads TGCAGCGTTCCCAGTGGTACGGGCGGGGGCTACACCTTC.

J is TRBJ2-7 and V is TRBV11-2, with a weak D call TRBD2 (5 bases). The ends were cut back, 3 bases at V and 3 bases at J, with 9 bases in the middle. The germline CDR1 and CDR2 sequences are SGHAT and FQNNGV. The CDR3 covers 13 residues. CDR3: CASSFGLLYEQYF. The DNA for the CDR3 is TGTGCCAGCAGCTTCGGACTGCTCTACGAGCAGTACTTC.

This clone is labeled as medium-sized (0.01 to 0.1%). The chain links TRBV18 to TRBJ1-1; the D gene is possibly TRBD1 (5 bases). The length of the CDR3 is 15 residues. Germline V CDR1 and CDR2: KGHSH, LQKENI. Trimming removed 3 bases at V and 0 bases at J, with 11 bases between. CDR3 in amino acids: CASSPVGGLNTEAFF. CDR3 coding DNA: TGTGCCAGCTCACCCGTGGGGGGTTTGAACACTGAAGCTTTCTTT. The full variable domain, its missing parts supplied by reference TRBV18 and TRBJ1-1, is NAGVMQNPRHLVRRRGQEARLRCSPMKGHSHVYWYRQLPEEGLKFMVYLQKENIIDESGMPKERFSAEFPKEGPSILRIQQVVRGDSAAYFCASSPVGGLNTEAFFGQGTRLTVV.

The rearrangement joins TRBV19 to TRBJ1-1; tentative D call: TRBD1 (5 bases). The length of the CDR3 is 14 residues. Germline assignment: CDR1 LNHDA and CDR2 SQIVND (reference sequence). Between the trimmed V and J ends, which lost 1 base and 4 bases, there was a span of 10 bases. CDR3: CASSIGGGGTEAFF. The CDR3 DNA is TGTGCCAGTAGTATAGGAGGCGGGGGCACTGAAGCTTTCTTT.

J is TRBJ1-4 and V is TRBV30; D unclear. The CDR3 totals 15 residues. The V gene's germline CDR1 is GTSNPN and CDR2 SVGIG (reference sequence). V lost 2 bases and J lost 7, with 17 bases in between. The DNA of the CDR3 is TGTGCCTGGAGTTTTTATAGAGGGAGTATTGAAAAACTGTTTTTT. Translating it yields CAWSFYRGSIEKLFF.

The genes are TRBV7-3 and TRBJ2-2; D is undetermined. Trimming took 6 bases from V and 0 from J, leaving 8 bases between them. This CDR3 is built from 14 residues. Per germline, CDR1 SGHTA and CDR2 FQGTGA. Here the CDR3 reads CASRSGANTGELFF. The CDR3 DNA reads as TGTGCCAGCAGGTCAGGAGCGAACACCGGGGAGCTGTTTTTT.

This clone appeared many times. The rearrangement uses TRBV29-1 and TRBJ2-7, with 11 positions matching TRBD1. Germline values: CDR1 SQVTM, CDR2 ANQGSEA. The trim removed 6 bases at V and 2 bases at J, leaving 3 bases unmatched. The CDR3 is made up of 13 amino acids. The CDR3 DNA reads TGCAGCGTGGGACAGGGGGTAACCTACGAGCAGTACTTC. Translated, it gives CSVGQGVTYEQYF.

This clone was seen a few times. The chain carries TRBV7-2 and TRBJ1-2; D call uncertain. This CDR3 is 14 amino acids long. Germline CDR1 SGHTA, CDR2 FQGNSA. Trimming took 5 bases from V and 2 from J, leaving 12 bases between them. CDR3 amino acids: CASSLMETNYGYTF. The CDR3 DNA reads TGTGCCAGCAGCCTTATGGAAACGAACTATGGCTACACCTTC.

The V call is TRBV28, the J call TRBJ2-7; D remains unclear. V gave up 6 bases and J gave up 3 bases, with 9 bases separating them. This CDR3 comprises 12 residues. Germline V gene lookup returns CDR1 MDHEN and CDR2 SYDVKM. This CDR3 is CASSTSLYEQYF. Written as DNA, the CDR3 is TGTGCCAGCAGCACATCCCTCTACGAGCAGTACTTC.

The chain uses TRBV10-1 and TRBJ2-2, with D possibly matching TRBD1 (6 bases). The CDR3 is 13 amino acids. Germline values: CDR1 WNHNN, CDR2 SYGVQD (reference sequence). V shed 5 bases and J shed 3 bases, with 7 bases lying between them. The CDR3, as DNA: TGCGCCAGCAGTAGGACAGACACCGGGGAGCTGTTTTTT. Translation: CASSRTDTGELFF.

This clone was counted once. V is TRBV6-1 and J is TRBJ1-4, with unresolved D. Germline values: CDR1 MNHNS, CDR2 SASEGT. V dropped 4 bases and J dropped 7 bases, with 13 bases sitting between them. CDR3 length: 14 amino acids. This chain's CDR3 is CASSGLLTGEKLFF. The CDR3 DNA follows: TGTGCCAGCAGTGGTCTTCTGACCGGTGAAAAACTGTTTTTT.

The rearrangement joins TRBV4-1 to TRBJ1-5; the match to TRBD1 covers 9 bases. Germline V lookup: CDR1 MGHRA, CDR2 YSYEKL. The V gene end was trimmed by 0 bases and the J gene end by 6 bases; junction bases not matched to a gene: 12. The CDR3 covers 18 residues. The CDR3 protein is CASSQDYRGTGLPQPQHF. DNA for the CDR3: TGCGCCAGCAGCCAAGATTACCGAGGGACAGGGTTACCTCAGCCCCAGCATTTT.

This clone came up a few times. The chain joins TRBV5-1 to TRBJ1-1; D is undetermined. From germline, CDR1 is SGHRS and CDR2 YFSETQ. V was clipped by 1 base and J by 6 bases, with 7 bases between them. The CDR3 is made up of 12 amino acids. The CDR3 loop reads CASSLPASEAFF. CDR3 in DNA: TGCGCCAGCAGCTTGCCAGCGTCTGAAGCTTTCTTT.